Each of the 17 T cell receptor beta chains below was sequenced from the same sample in a study of blood T cell repertoires in COVID-19. This table comes from immunoSEQ multiplex PCR, and its TCRdb copy is limited to in-frame clones, with some not included. The sample carries under 250,000 clones, around 85% recorded once. Sequenced input: peripheral blood. These receptors all come from an elderly man with acute or convalescent COVID-19.

This clone was observed a single time. The rearrangement links TRBV6-1 to TRBJ2-7; 8 bases line up with TRBD1. The CDR3 is 17 amino acids. Losses at the gene ends were 0 bases for V and 0 bases for J; bases not matched to a gene: 7. Per the germline V gene, CDR1 is MNHNS and CDR2 is SASEGT. The CDR3 nucleotides read TGTGCCAGCAGTGAAGCGCGCAAGACAGGGGACTCCTACGAGCAGTACTTC. Translated, it gives CASSEARKTGDSYEQYF.

Concerning this clone: Sequence at one end of the junction differs from germline and may be a read error. This chain uses TRBV15 with TRBJ1-1, with TRBD1 matching 8 bases. The CDR3 sequence is 16 residues long. Germline CDR1 LNHNV, CDR2 YYDKDF (reference sequence). CDR3 coding DNA: TGTGCCACCAGCAGAGGTGGACAGGGTATGAAAACTGAAGCTTTCTTT. Its protein is CATSRGGQGMKTEAFF.

CDR3 sequence reads: CASSYSIDLSRGSYEQYF. The CDR3 nucleotides are TGTGCCAGCAGTTACTCGATTGACCTTTCAAGGGGCTCCTACGAGCAGTACTTC. The chain employs TRBV6-2 or TRBV6-3 and TRBJ2-7; a weak D match, TRBD1 (5 bases). Germline V gives CDR1 MNHEY, CDR2 SVGEGT. The CDR3 has 18 residues. With 0 bases removed from V and 0 bases from J, the gap between germline ends came to 18 bases.

The chain has TRBV19 and TRBJ1-5, with D perhaps TRBD1 (6 bases). V was pared by 7 bases and J by 3 bases, with 16 bases between. Germline V gene sequence: CDR1 LNHDA, CDR2 SQIVND (reference sequence). The CDR3 has 15 amino acids. The CDR3 is CASTSFLGHNQPQHF. The CDR3 nucleotides read TGTGCCAGTACTTCTTTCTTGGGACACAATCAGCCCCAGCATTTT.

The genes are TRBV24-1 and TRBJ2-1; possibly TRBD2 for D (6 bases). CDR3 length equals 17 residues. The germline V and J ends were trimmed by 9 bases and 7 bases, with 27 bases remaining between them. CDR1 KGHDR and CDR2 SFDVKD come from the germline V gene. CDR3 nucleotide sequence: TGTGCCACCGGGGGGTGGGAGGAGGGACGGAGATTGAATGAGCAGTTCTTC. Translation: CATGGWEEGRRLNEQFF.

The chain uses TRBV11-3 and TRBJ2-7, with D possibly TRBD2 on 5 matching bases. V was trimmed by 5 bases and J by 7 bases, leaving 21 bases between them. The CDR3 is 15 amino acids. CDR1 is SGHNT and CDR2 is YENEEA in the germline V gene. Here the CDR3 reads CASSHGKGAGSEQYF. Here the CDR3 DNA reads TGTGCCAGCAGCCACGGGAAGGGAGCTGGGTCGGAGCAGTACTTC.

The genes are TRBV28 and TRBJ2-7, with D possibly being TRBD1 (7 bases). CDR3 length equals 15 residues. The germline CDR1 and CDR2 sequences are MDHEN and SYDVKM. V lost 2 bases, J lost 3 bases, and 14 bases lay in between. CDR3 residues: CASSLLDREVYEQYF. CDR3 coding DNA: TGTGCCAGCAGTTTACTTGACAGGGAGGTCTACGAGCAGTACTTC. The full variable domain, rest sourced from reference TRBV28 and TRBJ2-7, is DVKVTQSSRYLVKRTGEKVFLECVQDMDHENMFWYRQDPGLGLRLIYFSYDVKMKEKGDIPEGYSVSREKKERFSLILESASTNQTSMYLCASSLLDREVYEQYFGPGTRLTVT.

The gene calls are TRBV7-2 and TRBJ2-7, with TRBD2 identical over 7 bases. Trimming removed 1 base from V and 0 bases from J; junction bases left unmatched: 3. The CDR3 is 15 residues long. Germline assignment: CDR1 SGHTA and CDR2 FQGNSA. CDR3 region: CASSLDGGGSYEQYF. The CDR3 nucleotides are TGTGCCAGCAGCTTAGATGGCGGGGGCTCCTACGAGCAGTACTTC.

The rearrangement links TRBV18 to TRBJ1-2; D is unresolved. Germline CDR1 and CDR2: KGHSH and LQKENI. The CDR3 covers 15 residues. The V and J ends lost 2 bases and 2 bases respectively, with 12 bases between them. CDR3 DNA sequence: TGTGCCAGCTCACCAGAAAGAAACAAGAACTATGGCTACACCTTC. Amino acids: CASSPERNKNYGYTF.

The chain joins TRBV6-5 to TRBJ2-1; 7 positions match TRBD1. This CDR3 has 16 amino acids. V lost 0 bases, J lost 4 bases, and 6 bases stayed unmatched. Germline V gene data show CDR1 as MNHEY and CDR2 as SVGAGI. The CDR3: CASSYSTGPGYNEQFF. Here the CDR3 DNA reads TGTGCCAGCAGTTACTCGACAGGGCCAGGGTACAATGAGCAGTTCTTC.

The J gene is TRBJ2-7, the V gene TRBV20-1; D perhaps matches TRBD1 (5 bases). Trimming left V 4 bases short and J 5 bases short, with 9 bases between. This CDR3 has 11 residues. In germline, CDR1 is DFQATT, CDR2 SNEGSKA (reference sequence). CDR3 region: CSATRRDEQYF. Written as DNA, the CDR3 is TGCAGTGCTACCCGCAGGGACGAGCAGTACTTC.

This clone was counted only a few times. The rearrangement joins TRBV28 to TRBJ1-1, with 7 nucleotides matching TRBD1. This CDR3 has 14 amino acids. V lost 9 bases and J lost 0; bases outside the gene matches: 7. The germline CDR1 and CDR2 sequences are MDHEN and SYDVKM. This CDR3 reads CASRDSLMNTEAFF. The CDR3 coding sequence is TGTGCCAGTCGGGACAGTCTGATGAACACTGAAGCTTTCTTT.

This chain uses TRBV19 with TRBJ2-3; 11 bases fit TRBD2. This CDR3 is 17 amino acids long. Trimming took 5 bases from V and 2 from J; bases not matched to a gene: 9. Germline CDR1 LNHDA, CDR2 SQIVND (reference sequence). CDR3 in amino acids: CASSLWTSGRNTDTQYF. As DNA, the CDR3 is TGTGCCAGTAGTCTATGGACTAGCGGGCGAAACACAGATACGCAGTATTTT.

The chain joins TRBV7-6 to TRBJ2-7, with D tentatively TRBD1 (6 bases). CDR3 size: 14 residues. Germline values: CDR1 SGHVS, CDR2 FNYEAQ. Deletions cut 3 bases from V and 6 bases from J, with 15 bases between. The CDR3 protein is CASSFVTGRGEQYF. CDR3 nucleotides: TGTGCCAGCAGCTTTGTCACAGGGCGCGGCGAGCAGTACTTC.

The chain links TRBV7-2 to TRBJ1-2; no reliable D call. CDR3 length: 13 amino acids. The V gene lost 2 bases and the J gene lost 3 bases, with 7 bases spanning the gap. Germline V gene lookup returns CDR1 SGHTA and CDR2 FQGNSA. DNA for the CDR3: TGTGCCAGCAGCTTAAGCATGTACTATGGCTACACCTTC. It encodes CASSLSMYYGYTF.

The chain links TRBV5-1 to TRBJ2-7, with a possible D match to TRBD2 (6 bases). The V gene's germline CDR1 is SGHRS and CDR2 YFSETQ. This CDR3 is built from 14 residues. V lost 0 bases, J lost 2 bases, and 9 bases lay in between. This CDR3 is CASSLAQRAYEQYF. The DNA for the CDR3 is TGCGCCAGCAGCTTGGCACAGCGGGCCTACGAGCAGTACTTC.

DNA of the CDR3: TGTGCCAGCTGGGTGGGGGGGGCTGGAGATCAGCCCCAGCATTTT. Protein sequence: CASWVGGAGDQPQHF. The chain joins TRBV18 to TRBJ1-5; maybe TRBD1 (6 bases). V lost 7 bases, J lost 5 bases, and 18 bases lay in between. Germline CDR1 KGHSH, CDR2 LQKENI. The CDR3 extends over 15 amino acids.